The 20 T cell receptor beta chains reported below all come from one sample, sequenced in a study of shared clonotypes between healthy human individuals. Some clones are missing from TCRdb's copy, which holds only in-frame ones; the method was immunoSEQ multiplex PCR. The table has about 95,000 clones, under 70% seen once. Sequenced: memory CD8+ T cells sorted from blood. The subset is: CD45RO+ cells pooled with CCR7-negative TemRA cells. These receptors were taken from a man aged 30 to 39 in good health.

V gene TRBV5-6 combines with J gene TRBJ2-5; TRBD1 matches 8 bases. This CDR3 is 16 amino acids long. Germline V CDR1 and CDR2: SGHDT, YYEEEE. Germline trimming cut 0 bases from V and 7 bases from J; bases unmatched to any gene: 11. The CDR3 nucleotides read TGTGCCAGCAGCTTGGAGGGACAGGCTCTTTGGGGGACCCAGTACTTC. It translates to CASSLEGQALWGTQYF.

The sample holds a few counts of this clone. V gene TRBV7-9 combines with J gene TRBJ2-5; 9 positions agree with TRBD2. CDR3 length: 15 residues. Germline V gene lookup returns CDR1 SEHNR and CDR2 FQNEAQ (reference sequence). Germline trimming cut 3 bases from V and 1 base from J; bases unmatched to any gene: 3. The CDR3 DNA follows: TGTGCCAGCAGCTTTGCGGGAGGGACCCAAGAGACCCAGTACTTC. It translates to CASSFAGGTQETQYF. The whole variable domain, remainder taken from reference TRBV7-9 and TRBJ2-5, is DTGVSQNPRHKITKRGQNVTFRCDPISEHNRLYWYRQTLGQGPEFLTYFQNEAQLEKSRLLSDRFSAERPKGSFSTLEIQRTEQGDSAMYLCASSFAGGTQETQYFGPGTRLLVL.

V gene TRBV7-9 combines with J gene TRBJ2-1, with TRBD2 as a possible D gene (6 bases). Looked up from germline, CDR1 is SEHNR and CDR2 is FQNEAQ (reference sequence). Trimming took off 2 bases at V and 2 bases at J, with 13 bases between the two ends. CDR3 size: 16 residues. The CDR3 reads CASSLMGLDTYNEQFF. The DNA of the CDR3 is TGTGCCAGCAGCTTAATGGGACTGGACACCTACAATGAGCAGTTCTTC.

This rearrangement joins TRBV28 to TRBJ2-7; D gene uncertain. The V gene lost 2 bases and the J gene lost 4 bases, with 6 bases spanning the gap. Germline V gives CDR1 MDHEN, CDR2 SYDVKM. The CDR3 sequence is 12 residues long. The CDR3 coding sequence is TGTGCCAGCAGTTTACAGGATTACGAGCAGTACTTC. It yields the protein CASSLQDYEQYF. Filled out from reference TRBV28 and TRBJ2-7, the complete variable domain reads DVKVTQSSRYLVKRTGEKVFLECVQDMDHENMFWYRQDPGLGLRLIYFSYDVKMKEKGDIPEGYSVSREKKERFSLILESASTNQTSMYLCASSLQDYEQYFGPGTRLTVT.

The V call is TRBV5-1, the J call TRBJ2-7; D gene unclear. CDR1 is SGHRS and CDR2 is YFSETQ in the germline V gene. V was shortened by 0 bases and J by 1 base, with 8 bases between the two germline ends. The CDR3 has 14 residues. The DNA of the CDR3 is TGCGCCAGCAGCTTGGACCTCTTTTCCTACGAGCAGTACTTC. It specifies CASSLDLFSYEQYF.

On this clone itself: This sample also contains other DNA sequences that code for the same CDR3. The rearrangement uses TRBV7-8 and TRBJ2-7; D perhaps matches TRBD2 (5 bases). There are 14 residues in the CDR3. V gave up 1 base and J gave up 1 base, with 8 bases separating them. Germline assignment: CDR1 SGHVS and CDR2 FQNEAQ. CDR3 protein: CASSLVAGSYEQYF. CDR3 bases: TGTGCCAGCAGCTTAGTTGCGGGTTCCTACGAGCAGTACTTC.

In this sample, this clone turned up once. This rearrangement joins TRBV28 to TRBJ1-1, with TRBD1 matching over 9 bases. V shed 6 bases, J shed 1 base, and the junction held 9 bases outside the gene matches. Germline CDR1 is MDHEN and CDR2 is SYDVKM. The CDR3 contains 16 residues. CDR3 in amino acids: CASSRQTGGSNTEAFF. In DNA form, the CDR3 reads TGTGCCAGCAGCCGCCAGACAGGGGGATCGAACACTGAAGCTTTCTTT.

This chain links TRBV18 with TRBJ2-5, with 10 bases aligning to TRBD1. Germline loops: CDR1 KGHSH, CDR2 LQKENI. V lost 2 bases, J lost 5 bases, and 5 bases stayed unmatched. This CDR3 comprises 15 residues. The CDR3 coding sequence is TGTGCCAGCTCACCAGGACAGGGGGTTGGTGAGACCCAGTACTTC. It translates to CASSPGQGVGETQYF.

CDR3 protein: CASIPSSFQISSYNEQFF. CDR3 bases: TGTGCCAGCATCCCCAGCTCCTTTCAAATTAGCTCCTACAATGAGCAGTTCTTC. The gene calls are TRBV27 and TRBJ2-1; D call uncertain. This CDR3 region has 18 residues. Trimming left V 7 bases short and J 0 bases short, with 22 bases between. Germline V lookup: CDR1 MNHEY, CDR2 SMNVEV (reference sequence).

The chain employs TRBV4-1 and TRBJ2-1; 8 nucleotides match TRBD2. Germline values: CDR1 MGHRA, CDR2 YSYEKL. The trim removed 3 bases at V and 6 bases at J, leaving 10 bases unmatched. This CDR3 spans 16 amino acids. The DNA of the CDR3 is TGCGCCAGCAGCCATAACCCCGCGGGAGGCGGCAATGAGCAGTTCTTC. Protein sequence: CASSHNPAGGGNEQFF.

This clone was found many times. The gene calls are TRBV7-8 and TRBJ1-5; no reliable D call. The V gene lost 4 bases and the J gene lost 2 bases, with 12 bases spanning the gap. The CDR3 has 15 amino acids. Germline CDR1 is SGHVS and CDR2 is FQNEAQ. The CDR3 protein is CASSSRLIGNQPQHF. The CDR3 DNA is TGTGCCAGCAGCTCCCGGTTAATAGGCAATCAGCCCCAGCATTTT.

The chain employs TRBV5-4 and TRBJ2-1, with a possible D match to TRBD2 (6 bases). V was pared by 3 bases and J by 3 bases, with 13 bases between. CDR1 and CDR2 from the germline V gene are SGHNT and YYREEE (reference sequence). CDR3 length equals 15 residues. The CDR3 region is CASSSLGGNYNEQFF. The CDR3 bases are TGTGCCAGCAGCTCGCTAGGCGGGAACTACAATGAGCAGTTCTTC.

This chain joins TRBV6-6 and TRBJ1-5; the D is unclear. V was shortened by 1 base and J by 4 bases, with 5 bases between the two germline ends. This CDR3 spans 13 amino acids. Germline CDR1 and CDR2: MNHNY and SVGAGI (reference sequence). For the CDR3, the DNA is TGTGCCAGCAGTTACTTCGCGAATCAGCCCCAGCATTTT. The encoded protein is CASSYFANQPQHF.

The chain recombines TRBV6-1 with TRBJ1-5; tentative D call: TRBD1 (5 bases). Between the trimmed V and J ends, which lost 4 bases and 4 bases, there was a span of 11 bases. Germline V CDR1 and CDR2: MNHNS, SASEGT. The CDR3 has 14 residues. The CDR3 reads CASSGLRGNQPQHF. The DNA for the CDR3 is TGTGCCAGCAGTGGTCTGCGGGGGAATCAGCCCCAGCATTTT.

As concerns this clone: A clone one base away is much larger, so this may be a read error. The chain joins TRBV19 to TRBJ2-1; D is possibly TRBD1 or TRBD2 (5 bases each). Germline CDR1 is LNHDA and CDR2 is SQIVND (reference sequence). The CDR3 length is 15 residues. The DNA for the CDR3 is TGTGCCAGTAGTACCGAGGGGCTAGCCTACAATGGGCAGTTCTTC. Protein: CASSTEGLAYNGQFF.

The chain couples TRBV7-3 to TRBJ2-2; D is unresolved. CDR1 is SGHTA, CDR2 FQGTGA, per germline. V was trimmed by 3 bases and J by 3 bases, leaving 5 bases between them. The CDR3 loop spans 13 amino acids. In DNA form, the CDR3 reads TGTGCCAGCAGCTTTACGGACACCGGGGAGCTGTTTTTT. Translation: CASSFTDTGELFF.

The V call is TRBV6-1, the J call TRBJ2-1, with D possibly matching TRBD2 (6 bases). The germline gives CDR1 MNHNS, CDR2 SASEGT. The CDR3 runs to 11 residues. Trimming stripped 4 bases from V and 14 bases from J, with 12 bases between. CDR3 residues: CASSGLGEEFF. Here the CDR3 DNA reads TGTGCCAGCAGTGGGTTAGGGGAGGAGTTCTTC.

This chain links TRBV7-3 with TRBJ1-3; TRBD1 is a possible D gene (5 bases). The V end lost 6 bases, the J end lost 4 bases, and 13 bases lay between the germline ends. The CDR3 loop spans 14 amino acids. In germline, CDR1 is SGHTA, CDR2 FQGTGA. The CDR3 bases are TGTGCCAGCAGTCCGCAGGGAGGCGGAAACACCATATATTTT. Translation gives CASSPQGGGNTIYF.

The chain joins TRBV30 to TRBJ2-7, with D uncertain. This CDR3 contains 12 residues. Germline loops: CDR1 GTSNPN, CDR2 SVGIG (reference sequence). The V end was cut by 4 bases, the J end by 0 bases, with 7 bases between. CDR3 in DNA: TGTGCCTGGACTGCCGGCTCCTACGAGCAGTACTTC. Encoded protein: CAWTAGSYEQYF.

This clone occurred many times. The chain couples TRBV12-5 to TRBJ2-1; D uncertain. The CDR3 has 11 residues. V was shortened by 6 bases and J by 7 bases, with 7 bases between the two germline ends. From germline, CDR1 is LGHNT and CDR2 FRNRAP. CDR3 protein: CASGHRNEQFF. The CDR3 coding sequence is TGTGCTAGTGGCCACCGGAATGAGCAGTTCTTC. Filled out from reference TRBV12-5 and TRBJ2-1, the complete variable domain reads DARVTQTPRHKVTEMGQEVTMRCQPILGHNTVFWYRQTMMQGLELLAYFRNRAPLDDSGMPKDRFSAEMPDATLATLKIQPSEPRDSAVYFCASGHRNEQFFGPGTRLTVL.